The clone carrying this T cell receptor beta chain was observed a few times. Germline-derived CDR1 and CDR2 are MNHNS and SASEGT. V shed 6 bases and J 6 bases; nucleotides not matched to a gene: 9. This CDR3 is built from 15 residues. The data originate from a study of cytomegalovirus exposure and HLA in healthy donors. PCR used 60 Vbeta primers and 13 Jbeta primers. Produced via immunoSEQ multiplex PCR; TCRdb's table is partial and in-frame only. The sample lists about 99,000 clones; 79% were seen once. This clonotype originated in a male donor in good health and CMV-seropositive. The sequencing sample was made of PBMCs. The chain has TRBV6-1 and TRBJ2-7; TRBD1 matches 12 bases. DNA for the CDR3: TGTGCCAGCAGGATCGCCGGGACAGGGGGCGGCGAGCAGTACTTC. Translation gives CASRIAGTGGGEQYF.